A selection of T cell receptor beta chains follows, all from one sample in a study of tumor-infiltrating lymphocytes in primary liver carcinoma. One entry per CDR3 protein, called by TCRdb with MiXCR from the multiplex PCR reads. Of a few hundred thousand distinct CDR3 sequences in the sample, more than 55% were seen once. Sequences were obtained from peripheral blood. The receptors stem from a woman in her 30s with primary liver carcinoma and hepatitis B virus infection. Each CDR3 is given with its conserved first and last residue. A D gene is named only where the DNA matches it firmly. Only some rows state a clone size, as once, few, many or a class for expanded clones.

D gene: NA
J gene: TRBJ2-7
V gene: TRBV5-6
clone size: few
CDR3 DNA: TGTGCCAGCAGCTTGGCGGGGGCCTCCTACGAGCAGTACTTC
CDR3 protein: CASSLAGASYEQYF

D gene: NA
J gene: TRBJ2-4
V gene: TRBV7-9
clone size: NA
CDR3 DNA: TGTGCCAGCAGCCCGGACGGACTAGCCAAAAACATTCAGTACTTC
CDR3 protein: CASSPDGLAKNIQYF

D gene: NA
J gene: TRBJ2-7
V gene: TRBV6-1
clone size: NA
CDR3 DNA: TGTGTCAGCAGTTACTCGACGACTCACGGGACGCTCGAGCAGTACTTC
CDR3 protein: CVSSYSTTHGTLEQYF

D gene: NA
J gene: TRBJ2-7
V gene: TRBV11-2
clone size: many
CDR3 DNA: TGTGCCAGCAGCCTCTCGACAGGAATTGACGAGCAGTACTTC
CDR3 protein: CASSLSTGIDEQYF

D gene: NA
J gene: TRBJ2-6
V gene: TRBV4-3
clone size: NA
CDR3 DNA: TGCGCCAGCAGCCAAGAGAGTAGCGAGATGGGCTCTGGTGCCAACGTCCTGACTTTC
CDR3 protein: CASSQESSEMGSGANVLTF

D gene: NA
J gene: TRBJ2-7
V gene: TRBV6-1
clone size: NA
CDR3 DNA: TGTGCCAGCAGTGTAAGGACCCAGGATTACGAGCAGTACTTC
CDR3 protein: CASSVRTQDYEQYF

D gene: NA
J gene: TRBJ1-2
V gene: TRBV4-1
clone size: NA
CDR3 DNA: TGCGCCAGCAGCCAAGATCTATCTAACTATGGCTACACCTTC
CDR3 protein: CASSQDLSNYGYTF

D gene: NA
J gene: TRBJ2-1
V gene: TRBV6-2/TRBV6-3
clone size: few
CDR3 DNA: TGTGCCAGCAGTTTATGGAGGGCCTCCTACAATGAGCAGTTCTTC
CDR3 protein: CASSLWRASYNEQFF

D gene: NA
J gene: TRBJ2-6
V gene: TRBV4-2
clone size: many
CDR3 DNA: TGTGCCAGCAGCCAAGATTTGGATTCTGGGGCCAACGTCCTGACTTTC
CDR3 protein: CASSQDLDSGANVLTF

D gene: NA
J gene: TRBJ1-1
V gene: TRBV4-1
clone size: medium-sized
CDR3 DNA: TGCGCCAGCAGCCAGAATCAGGGTGAAGCTTTCTTT
CDR3 protein: CASSQNQGEAFF

D gene: NA
J gene: TRBJ1-1
V gene: TRBV5-6
clone size: NA
CDR3 DNA: TGTGCCAGCAGCTCAGTAGGGTACGCTGAAGCTTTCTTT
CDR3 protein: CASSSVGYAEAFF

D gene: TRBD2
J gene: TRBJ2-7
V gene: TRBV5-1
clone size: NA
CDR3 DNA: TGCGCCAGCAGCGTCCGAATAGCGGGAGCCTACGAGCAGTACTTC
CDR3 protein: CASSVRIAGAYEQYF